Detailed here is one TCR beta chain. This clonotype came up many times. Its antigen is currently not known. No qualities accompany the bases; no much larger clone lies one base away. Every donor in the study was a healthy Caucasian. The twin cohort comprised three pairs of female monozygotic twins, all aged about 18 to 29 years. Miltenyi CD45RO+ enrichment and human naive T-cell isolation kits were used to isolate memory (CD45RO+) and naive T cells from PBMC. The entry originates in a study of identical twins (TCRdb year 2016). About the full investigation: To test whether fetal clonotypes persist, the study used deep sequencing on TCR alpha and beta repertoires from monozygotic twins, unrelated adults of various ages, and cord blood. To rule out contamination, replicate twin experiments were performed at different times with different library preparation protocols.

The library was produced with 5' RACE. TCRdb lists the instrument as Illumina HiSeq 2000. A universal primer binding site was added through template switching, and the final cDNA carried a unique molecular identifier so that TCR cDNA molecules could be counted accurately. First-strand cDNA for TCR alpha and beta chains was synthesized from specific primers in the conserved constant-segment region. To control for contamination, each cDNA library was double barcoded with a SMART-Mk sample barcode plus Illumina barcodes. TruSeq adapter sequences, together with Illumina sample barcodes, were added in two successive PCR steps. The TCR alpha and beta cDNA libraries were sequenced on the Illumina HiSeq platform using custom primers. The paper's data handling went like this. MiGEC was used to process raw reads and extract unique molecular identifiers, and MiXCR was used to find CDR3 positions. For each individual, recombination models were inferred using an EM algorithm with the repgenHMM and IGoR tools. Shared clonotypes were analyzed with the tcR package in R, and sharing was normalized by the product of cloneset sizes. Out-of-frame nonproductive sequences were analyzed to study raw recombination free of thymic and clonal selection effects. In-frame beta chains were kept once TCRdb had trimmed the public reads at Q25 with fastp and called clones with MiXCR. Identical CDR3 protein sequences are pooled into one entry, listed with their most common genes and DNA. The V and J calls reflect TCRdb's pipeline rather than the authors' work. A total of 250,000 to 350,000 distinct CDR3 sequences appear in this sample, under 9% of them only once. The ten largest account for less than 2.5% of the sample.

Results the study describes overall, beyond this receptor: Abundant cord blood beta clonotypes carried fewer insertions; young adult naive repertoires showed a weaker similar trend, while memory repertoires showed none. Compared with coincidental sharing between unrelated individuals, out-of-frame TCR alpha sequences shared between twins showed an excess of sequences with low generation probability. Because the same donors could not be followed over many years, the conclusions depended on cross-sectional statistical analysis. Recombination models systematically underestimated out-of-frame TCR alpha sharing in monozygotic twins but agreed with sharing between unrelated individuals. Invariant T cells such as MAIT and iNKT could partly confound zero-insertion analyses, though diverse VJ usage argued against this for most clonotypes. The excess sharing between twins in beta out-of-frame sequences was weaker because fewer shared sequences reduced the signal-to-noise ratio.

The germline V gene (reference sequence) sets CDR1 to LNHNV and CDR2 to YYDKDF. Counted from cysteine to phenylalanine, this CDR3 has 13 amino acids. Just CDR3 DNA is preserved here, 39 bases in frame from base 1. At the junction V is shortened by 3 bases and J by 3 bases, with 8 bases in between. These data also featured in a second study, about yellow fever vaccine responses in identical twins. From the second report: The T cell response to vaccination in identical twins was reported by the authors to appear partly convergent and partly personalized. In identical twins, the study followed T cell clones that responded to the vaccine with precision.

This TCR was recovered from a woman between 18 and 29 years old in good health. Here the chain combines TRBV15 and TRBJ1-2, with the identity of the D gene unclear. The sequencing sample was made of memory (CD45RO+) T cells sorted from blood. In light of the paper, this sample's cell subset or site label describes: CD45RO+ enriched T cells. The nucleotides read TGTGCCACCAGCAGGGGGAAGGACTATGGCTACACCTTC. Translated, this gives CATSRGKDYGYTF.